The source of this TCR beta chain is a study of blood T cell repertoires in COVID-19. Study in general: Samples taken during acute and convalescent COVID-19 were collected in the United States, Italy and Spain. Sample material is recorded as cDNA or gDNA derived from T cells, B-cell-depleted T cells, or PBMCs.

Original handling: Amplification of reference gene primers provided the estimated nucleated cell counts. Repertoires were generated with immunoSEQ multiplex PCR, while TCRdb's copy carries only in-frame clones and drops some. V, J and clone size were drawn from that table, and D and trimming were deduced from the DNA. The sample shows approximately 60,000 clones, roughly 76% of them seen only once. V lost 3 bases and J lost 7; bases outside the gene matches: 6. Germline V CDR1 and CDR2: DFQATT, SNEGSKA (reference sequence). The CDR3 extends over 14 amino acids. The sequence came from a human donor in a cohort sampled during active COVID-19. The rearrangement joins TRBV20-1 to TRBJ1-4, with 9 bases that match TRBD1. The sequencing sample was made of peripheral blood. The CDR3 DNA reads as TGCAGTGCTAGTGCGGGGACAGGGAGTGAAAAACTGTTTTTT. As protein: CSASAGTGSEKLFF.